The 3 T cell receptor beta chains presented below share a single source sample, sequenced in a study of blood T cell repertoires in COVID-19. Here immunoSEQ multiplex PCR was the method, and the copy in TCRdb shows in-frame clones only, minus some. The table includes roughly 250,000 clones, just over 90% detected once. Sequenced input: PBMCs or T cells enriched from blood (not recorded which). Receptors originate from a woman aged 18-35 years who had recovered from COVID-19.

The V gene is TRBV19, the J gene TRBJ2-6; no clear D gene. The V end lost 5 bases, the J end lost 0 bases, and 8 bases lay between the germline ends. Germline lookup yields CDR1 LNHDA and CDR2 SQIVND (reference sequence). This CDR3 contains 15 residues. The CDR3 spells CASSYSSSGANVLTF. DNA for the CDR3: TGTGCCAGTAGTTACAGCAGCTCTGGGGCCAACGTCCTGACTTTC.

The CDR3 DNA sequence: TGTGCCAGCAGCCAAGGGCGGGTCAATCAGCCCCAGCATTTT. This codes for CASSQGRVNQPQHF. The V call is TRBV4-2, the J call TRBJ1-5; D call uncertain. The ends were cut back, 1 base at V and 3 bases at J, with 7 bases in the middle. The CDR3 is made up of 14 amino acids. Germline V CDR1 and CDR2: LGHNA, YNFKEQ.

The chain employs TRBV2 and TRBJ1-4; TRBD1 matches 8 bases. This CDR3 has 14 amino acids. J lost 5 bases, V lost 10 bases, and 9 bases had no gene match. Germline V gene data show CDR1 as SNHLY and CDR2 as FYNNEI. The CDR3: CATNGQGGNEKLFF. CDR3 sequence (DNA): TGTGCCACAAACGGACAGGGCGGGAATGAAAAACTGTTTTTT.